The 21 T cell receptor beta chains below come from one sample, sequenced in a study of CD4 T cells in relation to SARS-CoV-2 and coronaviruses. Their antigen targets remain unknown. The unexposed donors gave CD4+ T cells in about 2010-2019, prior to COVID-19. CD4+ T cells were isolated from the cells after around eleven days of culture. Clones were read by immunoSEQ multiplex PCR, and TCRdb kept only the in-frame ones, dropping some. The sample has under 13,000 clones; roughly 77% are singletons. Sequencing was carried out using CD4+ T cells from PBMCs, cultured in vitro. The receptors were gathered from a human donor in good health.

The J gene is TRBJ2-3, the V gene TRBV7-2; D unclear. V was clipped by 0 bases and J by 1 base, with 8 bases between them. The CDR3 is made up of 15 amino acids. The germline V gene encodes CDR1 SGHTA and CDR2 FQGNSA. The CDR3 region is CASSLALKGTDTQYF. In nucleotides, the CDR3 is TGTGCCAGCAGCTTAGCGTTGAAGGGCACAGATACGCAGTATTTT. Together with reference TRBV7-2 and TRBJ2-3, the CDR3 gives the full variable domain: GAGVSQSPSNKVTEKGKDVELRCDPISGHTALYWYRQSLGQGLEFLIYFQGNSAPDKSGLPSDRFSAERTGGSVSTLTIQRTQQEDSAVYLCASSLALKGTDTQYFGPGTRLTVL.

This chain connects TRBV10-3 to TRBJ2-1; 7 positions match TRBD2. The CDR3 sequence is 14 residues long. Germline CDR1 and CDR2: ENHRY and SYGVKD. V was clipped by 7 bases and J by 4 bases; unmatched bases: 7. In nucleotides, the CDR3 is TGTGCCATCAAGGAGCTAGCGGCTTACAATGAGCAGTTCTTC. Residues: CAIKELAAYNEQFF.

The chain is built from TRBV5-6 and TRBJ2-1; TRBD2 aligns across 8 bases. The CDR3 sequence is 15 residues long. V shed 4 bases and J 2 bases; nucleotides not matched to a gene: 5. The germline V gene encodes CDR1 SGHDT and CDR2 YYEEEE. This chain's CDR3 is CASSDERGTYNEQFF. CDR3 in DNA: TGTGCCAGCAGCGATGAGCGGGGGACCTACAATGAGCAGTTCTTC.

The chain links TRBV5-1 to TRBJ2-1; no clear D gene. Germline V lookup: CDR1 SGHRS, CDR2 YFSETQ. CDR3 length equals 13 residues. V was cut by 3 bases and J by 1 base, with 5 bases left in between. As DNA, the CDR3 is TGCGCCAGCAGCTCTATATCCTACAATGAGCAGTTCTTC. Translated, it gives CASSSISYNEQFF.

Here the CDR3 DNA reads TGTGCCAGCTCGGGAGGTGCAGCGGGGGGGGCAGATACGCAGTATTTT. Protein product: CASSGGAAGGADTQYF. The rearrangement joins TRBV11-2 to TRBJ2-3; 10 nucleotides line up with TRBD2. The CDR3 totals 16 residues. Germline CDR1 and CDR2: SGHAT and FQNNGV. J was trimmed by 4 bases and V by 8 bases; bases with no gene match: 12.

The chain couples TRBV9 to TRBJ2-3; weak D call: TRBD1 (5 bases). V shed 0 bases and J shed 4 bases, with 12 bases lying between them. Germline assignment: CDR1 SGDLS and CDR2 YYNGEE. The CDR3 runs to 15 residues. In DNA, the CDR3 is TGTGCCAGCAGCGTAGGTGCCAGGGCCGCAGATACGCAGTATTTT. Residues: CASSVGARAADTQYF.

This chain uses TRBV7-2 with TRBJ2-1; D is unresolved. CDR1 and CDR2 from the germline V gene are SGHTA and FQGNSA. CDR3 size: 13 residues. V lost 3 bases, J lost 2 bases, and 5 bases lay in between. CDR3 DNA: TGTGCCAGCAGCTTTGACACCTACAATGAGCAGTTCTTC. Its translation is CASSFDTYNEQFF. Looking up the rest from reference TRBV7-2 and TRBJ2-1 gives the full variable domain: GAGVSQSPSNKVTEKGKDVELRCDPISGHTALYWYRQSLGQGLEFLIYFQGNSAPDKSGLPSDRFSAERTGGSVSTLTIQRTQQEDSAVYLCASSFDTYNEQFFGPGTRLTVL.

The chain couples TRBV5-1 to TRBJ2-7; TRBD2 matches at 11 bases. The germline V gene has CDR1 SGHRS and CDR2 YFSETQ. The CDR3 extends over 15 amino acids. Germline trimming cut 0 bases from V and 4 bases from J; bases unmatched to any gene: 3. The CDR3 DNA sequence: TGCGCCAGCAGCTTGGTACTAGCGGGGGCTTACGAGCAGTACTTC. Amino acid sequence: CASSLVLAGAYEQYF.

The sample holds a few counts of this clone. This rearrangement joins TRBV6-5 to TRBJ1-1; maybe TRBD1 (5 bases). Germline values: CDR1 MNHEY, CDR2 SVGAGI. The ends were cut back, 10 bases at V and 6 bases at J, with 12 bases in the middle. CDR3 length equals 11 residues. In DNA form, the CDR3 reads TGTGCCACCCGGGGGGTCGCTGAAGCTTTCTTT. This gives the protein CATRGVAEAFF.

The rearrangement joins TRBV4-3 to TRBJ2-7, with 7 bases identical to TRBD2. Unmatched junction bases numbered 9, after V lost 0 bases and J lost 1 base. There are 17 residues in the CDR3. Germline V lookup: CDR1 LGHNA, CDR2 YSLEER. In nucleotides, the CDR3 is TGCGCCAGCAGCCAAGATGATTCCGCGGGAGTGTCCTACGAGCAGTACTTC. Its translation: CASSQDDSAGVSYEQYF.

This clone appeared once. The genes are TRBV7-8 and TRBJ2-1; D is unclear. Between the trimmed V and J ends, which lost 0 bases and 6 bases, there was a span of 6 bases. CDR1 and CDR2 from the germline V gene are SGHVS and FQNEAQ. The CDR3 sequence is 13 residues long. CDR3 in DNA: TGTGCCAGCAGCTTAGCGGAGTCCAATGAGCAGTTCTTC. This sequence encodes CASSLAESNEQFF.

The chain employs TRBV5-1 and TRBJ2-5; D is perhaps TRBD2 (5 bases). The germline V and J ends were trimmed by 3 bases and 5 bases, with 14 bases remaining between them. The length of the CDR3 is 14 residues. Per the germline V gene, CDR1 is SGHRS and CDR2 is YFSETQ. The CDR3 is CASSSSERRETQYF. The CDR3 region has the DNA TGCGCCAGCAGCTCTTCGGAAAGGAGGGAGACCCAGTACTTC.

Only a few counts were recorded for this clone. The chain has TRBV27 and TRBJ2-2; the match to TRBD1 covers 11 bases. The CDR3 has 15 amino acids. Trimming took 4 bases from V and 3 from J; bases not matched to a gene: 1. The V gene's germline CDR1 is MNHEY and CDR2 SMNVEV (reference sequence). The CDR3, as DNA: TGTGCCAGCAGTTGGACAGGGGGCTACACCGGGGAGCTGTTTTTT. Translating it yields CASSWTGGYTGELFF.

The sample holds one count of this clone. V and J are TRBV11-3 and TRBJ2-7, with a possible D match to TRBD1 (6 bases). The V gene's germline CDR1 is SGHNT and CDR2 YENEEA. Trimming took 8 bases from V and 0 from J, leaving 17 bases between them. The CDR3 is 15 amino acids. The CDR3 sequence is CASSPQDRDSYEQYF. The CDR3 region has the DNA TGTGCCAGCTCACCCCAGGACAGAGACTCCTACGAGCAGTACTTC.

V gene TRBV2 combines with J gene TRBJ1-5, with a weak D call TRBD1 (5 bases). Trimming stripped 6 bases from V and 4 bases from J, with 10 bases between. Germline V gene lookup returns CDR1 SNHLY and CDR2 FYNNEI. The CDR3 consists of 13 residues. CDR3 in amino acids: CASSRDGNQPQHF. The CDR3 bases are TGTGCCAGCAGCCGGGACGGAAATCAGCCCCAGCATTTT.

This clone was observed once. J is TRBJ1-2 and V is TRBV27; D ambiguous. V was trimmed by 5 bases and J by 1 base, leaving 14 bases between them. The CDR3 contains 15 residues. Per the germline V gene, CDR1 is MNHEY and CDR2 is SMNVEV (reference sequence). CDR3 loop: CASSNHDGRNYGYTF. CDR3 nucleotide sequence: TGTGCCAGCAGTAATCATGACGGCCGTAACTATGGCTACACCTTC.

V gene TRBV30 combines with J gene TRBJ2-7; 7 nucleotides match TRBD2. CDR3 length: 13 amino acids. CDR1 and CDR2 (germline): GTSNPN, SVGIG (reference sequence). The J segment lost 4 bases and the V segment lost 6 bases, leaving 9 bases of the junction unmatched. This chain's CDR3 is CACLSGLGYEQYF. The DNA for the CDR3 is TGTGCCTGTCTTAGTGGACTAGGATACGAGCAGTACTTC. The variable domain in full, completed from reference TRBV30 and TRBJ2-7, reads SQTIHQWPATLVQPVGSPLSLECTVEGTSNPNLYWYRQAAGRGLQLLFYSVGIGQISSEVPQNLSASRPQDRQFILSSKKLLLSDSGFYLCACLSGLGYEQYFGPGTRLTVT.

The CDR3 loop reads CASSVRGRGNTGELFF. Here the CDR3 DNA reads TGTGCCAGCAGCGTTCGCGGGAGAGGGAACACCGGGGAGCTGTTTTTT. The chain is built from TRBV9 and TRBJ2-2; 7 bases are shared with TRBD2. Germline V gene lookup returns CDR1 SGDLS and CDR2 YYNGEE. V was pared by 2 bases and J by 1 base, with 5 bases of the junction left unmatched. This CDR3 is built from 16 residues. Combining the CDR3 with reference TRBV9 and TRBJ2-2 gives the whole variable domain DSGVTQTPKHLITATGQRVTLRCSPRSGDLSVYWYQQSLDQGLQFLIQYYNGEERAKGNILERFSAQQFPDLHSELNLSSLELGDSALYFCASSVRGRGNTGELFFGEGSRLTVL.

The rearrangement joins TRBV19 to TRBJ1-1; D unresolved. CDR1 and CDR2 (germline): LNHDA, SQIVND (reference sequence). Trimming removed 3 bases from V and 4 bases from J, with 9 bases in between. The CDR3 contains 13 residues. The CDR3 DNA is TGTGCCAGTAGTATCTCTGGGGTCACTGAAGCTTTCTTT. It is translated as CASSISGVTEAFF. Together with reference TRBV19 and TRBJ1-1, the CDR3 gives the full variable domain: DGGITQSPKYLFRKEGQNVTLSCEQNLNHDAMYWYRQDPGQGLRLIYYSQIVNDFQKGDIAEGYSVSREKKESFPLTVTSAQKNPTAFYLCASSISGVTEAFFGQGTRLTVV.

The rearrangement uses TRBV24-1 and TRBJ2-3; 8 bases are shared with TRBD2. V was clipped by 6 bases and J by 5 bases; unmatched bases: 0. The CDR3 is 12 residues long. Germline CDR1 and CDR2: KGHDR and SFDVKD. CDR3 amino acids: CATSLAGDTQYF. In DNA, the CDR3 is TGTGCCACCAGTCTAGCGGGAGATACGCAGTATTTT.

The chain recombines TRBV10-1 with TRBJ1-1; 8 bases match TRBD1. The CDR3 has 13 residues. V trimming: 2 bases; J trimming: 11 bases; junction bases outside the gene matches: 7. Germline V lookup: CDR1 WNHNN, CDR2 SYGVQD (reference sequence). CDR3 nucleotides: TGCGCCAGCAGTGAGGCCGGACAGGGAAGGGCTTTCTTT. Protein: CASSEAGQGRAFF.